The 16 T cell receptor beta chains below all came from one sample that was sequenced in a study of Graves' ophthalmopathy and Graves' hyperthyroidism (dated by TCRdb to between 2017 and 2018). The sequencer was an Illumina HiSeq 2000. For repertoire sequencing, the TCR beta CDR3 regions were amplified from RNA transcripts. The first round was an RT-PCR using HTBI primers with the Qiagen OneStep RT-PCR kit, and this first round was followed by a second-round multiplex PCR, then size selection and purification. TCRdb trimmed the raw reads at Q25, called clones with MiXCR and kept productive beta chains. Rows with one shared CDR3 protein collapse into an entry with the most common genes and DNA. This sample comprises under 200,000 distinct CDR3 sequences, around two fifths of them detected only once. 5.8% of the sample is taken by the ten largest. Input material: peripheral blood. The receptor set was obtained from a woman aged 40 to 50 with Graves' ophthalmopathy. Donor details come from another sample of the same person, matched by shared clones.

This clonotype occurred many times. This chain links TRBV7-2 with TRBJ2-1; 10 bases are a match to TRBD1. V shed 6 bases, J shed 5 bases, and the junction held 7 bases outside the gene matches. The CDR3 covers 15 residues. Germline lookup yields CDR1 SGHTA and CDR2 FQGNSA. CDR3 region: CASRTGTGVNNEQFF. The CDR3 nucleotides are TGTGCCAGCAGAACCGGGACAGGGGTGAACAATGAGCAGTTCTTC. Combining the CDR3 with reference TRBV7-2 and TRBJ2-1 gives the whole variable domain GAGVSQSPSNKVTEKGKDVELRCDPISGHTALYWYRQSLGQGLEFLIYFQGNSAPDKSGLPSDRFSAERTGGSVSTLTIQRTQQEDSAVYLCASRTGTGVNNEQFFGPGTRLTVL.

CDR3 protein: CSARDPRLAETQYF. The CDR3 bases are TGCAGTGCTAGAGATCCGAGACTAGCGGAGACCCAGTACTTC. The rearrangement uses TRBV20-1 and TRBJ2-5; 8 nucleotides align to TRBD2. CDR1 and CDR2 from the germline V gene are DFQATT and SNEGSKA (reference sequence). The CDR3 loop spans 14 amino acids. V was clipped by 0 bases and J by 5 bases; unmatched bases: 5.

The sample holds many counts of this clonotype. This rearrangement joins TRBV5-6 to TRBJ2-7; D gene ambiguous. From germline, CDR1 is SGHDT and CDR2 YYEEEE. Between the trimmed V and J ends, which lost 4 bases and 3 bases, there was a span of 14 bases. This CDR3 is built from 14 residues. The CDR3 coding sequence is TGTGCCAGCAGCGCGCCTGGTTTCAGCTACGAGCAGTACTTC. Protein: CASSAPGFSYEQYF.

This sequence joins TRBV2 and TRBJ1-2; D not resolved. CDR1 and CDR2 (germline): SNHLY, FYNNEI. The CDR3 runs 13 residues. V was pared by 6 bases and J by 0 bases, with 8 bases between. The CDR3 protein is CASRVAANYGYTF. CDR3 bases: TGTGCCAGCAGGGTAGCTGCTAACTATGGCTACACCTTC.

The V call is TRBV20-1, the J call TRBJ2-7; D possibly corresponds to TRBD1 (5 bases). V gave up 4 bases and J gave up 0 bases, with 19 bases separating them. The CDR3 has 16 residues. Looked up from germline, CDR1 is DFQATT and CDR2 is SNEGSKA (reference sequence). DNA for the CDR3: TGCAGTGCTAAATCCCTTCTGAAACAGGCCTCCTACGAGCAGTACTTC. It codes for CSAKSLLKQASYEQYF.

Many counts were recorded for this clonotype. The genes are TRBV28 and TRBJ1-2; D uncertain. V gave up 3 bases and J gave up 8 bases, with 13 bases separating them. The CDR3 runs to 13 residues. CDR1 is MDHEN and CDR2 is SYDVKM in the germline V gene. DNA of the CDR3: TGTGCCAGCAGTTTGGGTCAGGCTCGCGGCTACACCTTC. As protein: CASSLGQARGYTF.

This clonotype was found many times. The chain recombines TRBV5-1 with TRBJ1-6; D is uncertain. V was cut by 0 bases and J by 5 bases, with 6 bases left in between. The CDR3 sequence is 14 residues long. Germline V gene sequence: CDR1 SGHRS, CDR2 YFSETQ. The CDR3 sequence is CASSLEQNNSPLHF. CDR3 nucleotide sequence: TGCGCCAGCAGCTTGGAGCAGAATAATTCACCCCTCCACTTT. Together with reference TRBV5-1 and TRBJ1-6, the CDR3 gives the full variable domain: KAGVTQTPRYLIKTRGQQVTLSCSPISGHRSVSWYQQTPGQGLQFLFEYFSETQRNKGNFPGRFSGRQFSNSRSEMNVSTLELGDSALYLCASSLEQNNSPLHFGNGTRLTVT.

This rearrangement joins TRBV19 to TRBJ2-5; tentative D call: TRBD1 (6 bases). V lost 6 bases and J lost 4, with 15 bases in between. CDR3 length equals 14 residues. CDR1 and CDR2 from the germline V gene are LNHDA and SQIVND (reference sequence). CDR3 bases: TGTGCCAGTAGCCGGACAGATGGCGCAGAGACCCAGTACTTC. Translating gives CASSRTDGAETQYF. Filled out from reference TRBV19 and TRBJ2-5, the complete variable domain reads DGGITQSPKYLFRKEGQNVTLSCEQNLNHDAMYWYRQDPGQGLRLIYYSQIVNDFQKGDIAEGYSVSREKKESFPLTVTSAQKNPTAFYLCASSRTDGAETQYFGPGTRLLVL.

This clonotype was recorded many times. The chain carries TRBV25-1 and TRBJ2-5, with TRBD1 as a possible D gene (5 bases). The CDR3 loop spans 12 amino acids. Germline V lookup: CDR1 MGHDK, CDR2 SYGVNS. V shed 8 bases and J shed 4 bases, with 11 bases lying between them. For the CDR3, the DNA is TGTGCCAGCTCGCAGGGCGGAGAGACCCAGTACTTC. Its protein product is CASSQGGETQYF.

The chain couples TRBV7-2 to TRBJ2-5, with 8 bases matching TRBD1. Germline-derived CDR1 and CDR2 are SGHTA and FQGNSA. V was pared by 5 bases and J by 5 bases, with 7 bases of the junction left unmatched. The CDR3 contains 14 residues. CDR3 sequence (DNA): TGTGCCAGCAGCCCTAGGACAGGGCGTGAGACCCAGTACTTC. Translating it yields CASSPRTGRETQYF.

At least ten counts were recorded for this clonotype. The rearrangement links TRBV7-2 to TRBJ2-5; 12 nucleotides agree with TRBD2. With 5 bases clipped from V and 5 bases from J, the junction kept 9 bases outside the gene matches. CDR3 length equals 16 residues. The germline V gene encodes CDR1 SGHTA and CDR2 FQGNSA. DNA for the CDR3: TGTGCCAGCAGCCCTTCTAGCGGGAGGGCGCCGGAGACCCAGTACTTC. Residues: CASSPSSGRAPETQYF.

This clonotype has ten or more counts. The V and J genes are TRBV6-1 and TRBJ2-7; 14 nucleotides line up with TRBD2. Germline V CDR1 and CDR2: MNHNS, SASEGT. The CDR3 is 17 amino acids. V dropped 5 bases and J dropped 4; count of bases not matched to a gene: 10. Here the CDR3 DNA reads TGTGCCAGCAGTAAGGGACTAGCGGGAGCGACTGGGTACGAGCAGTACTTC. Its translation is CASSKGLAGATGYEQYF.

This clonotype was seen ten or more times. CDR3 residues: CASSLRPGGTEAFF. The CDR3 region has the DNA TGTGCCAGCAGTCTTAGGCCGGGGGGCACTGAAGCTTTCTTT. The chain employs TRBV6-1 and TRBJ1-1; D possibly corresponds to TRBD1 (5 bases). V was clipped by 5 bases and J by 4 bases, with 14 bases between them. This CDR3 region has 14 residues. Germline CDR1 and CDR2: MNHNS and SASEGT.

This clonotype occurred many times. This chain uses TRBV19 with TRBJ1-1; D is ambiguous. This CDR3 contains 12 residues. V was clipped by 7 bases and J by 4 bases, with 10 bases between them. Germline CDR1 and CDR2: LNHDA and SQIVND (reference sequence). Here the CDR3 reads CASKNPSTEAFF. CDR3 DNA sequence: TGTGCCAGTAAGAACCCCAGCACTGAAGCTTTCTTT.

This clonotype was observed a single time. In DNA, the CDR3 is TGCAGTGCTAGAGATCTGGAGGGCCGGGAGACCCAGTACTTC. It yields the protein CSARDLEGRETQYF. The chain uses TRBV20-1 and TRBJ2-5; D possibly corresponds to TRBD2 (6 bases). Trimming shortened V by 0 bases and J by 5 bases, and 13 bases separated the two germline ends. The CDR3 is 14 amino acids. Germline V gene sequence: CDR1 DFQATT, CDR2 SNEGSKA (reference sequence).

This clonotype was observed many times. The genes are TRBV18 and TRBJ2-5; tentatively, D is TRBD1 (5 bases). The CDR3 length is 12 residues. CDR1 is KGHSH and CDR2 is LQKENI in the germline V gene. V was cut by 5 bases and J by 5 bases, with 9 bases left in between. The CDR3 loop is CASSSGLETQYF. The CDR3 nucleotides are TGTGCCAGCTCATCAGGGTTGGAGACCCAGTACTTC.